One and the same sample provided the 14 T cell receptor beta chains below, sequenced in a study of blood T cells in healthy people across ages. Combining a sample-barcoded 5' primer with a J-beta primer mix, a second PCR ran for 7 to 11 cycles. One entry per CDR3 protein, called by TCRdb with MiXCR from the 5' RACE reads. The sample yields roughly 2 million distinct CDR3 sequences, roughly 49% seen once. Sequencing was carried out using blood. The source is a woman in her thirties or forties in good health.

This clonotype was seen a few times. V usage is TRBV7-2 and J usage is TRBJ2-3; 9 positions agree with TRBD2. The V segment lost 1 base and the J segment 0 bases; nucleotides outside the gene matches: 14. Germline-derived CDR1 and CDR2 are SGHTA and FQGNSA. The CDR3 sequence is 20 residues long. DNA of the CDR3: TGTGCCAGCAGCTTAGGGAGGGGGCGGGGGGGCTCGTCAAGCACAGATACGCAGTATTTT. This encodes CASSLGRGRGGSSSTDTQYF.

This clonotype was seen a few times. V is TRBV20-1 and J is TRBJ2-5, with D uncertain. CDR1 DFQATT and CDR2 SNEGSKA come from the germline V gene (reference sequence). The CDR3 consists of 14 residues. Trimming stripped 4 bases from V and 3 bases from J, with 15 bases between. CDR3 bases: TGCAGTGCTAACGGGCTTATCCTCGAAGAGACCCAGTACTTC. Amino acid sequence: CSANGLILEETQYF.

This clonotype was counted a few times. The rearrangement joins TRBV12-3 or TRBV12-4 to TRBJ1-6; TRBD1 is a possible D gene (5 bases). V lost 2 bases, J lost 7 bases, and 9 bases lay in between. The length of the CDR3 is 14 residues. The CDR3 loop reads CASSLSAGNSPLHF. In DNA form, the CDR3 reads TGTGCCAGCAGTTTAAGTGCAGGGAATTCACCCCTCCACTTT.

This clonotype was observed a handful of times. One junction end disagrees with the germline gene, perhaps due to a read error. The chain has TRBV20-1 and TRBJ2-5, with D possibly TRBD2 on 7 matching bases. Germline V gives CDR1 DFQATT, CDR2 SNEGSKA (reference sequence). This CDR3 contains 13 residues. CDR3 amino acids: CSALGGVVESQYF. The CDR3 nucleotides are TGCAGTGCTCTAGGGGGGGTAGTGGAGAGCCAGTACTTC.

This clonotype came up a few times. The CDR3 bases are TGTGCCAGCAGCGCGGAGGAGGGGGCGCAAATATCAGATACGCAGTATTTT. Translation: CASSAEEGAQISDTQYF. The genes are TRBV9 and TRBJ2-3, with a tentative D call TRBD1 (7 bases). In germline, CDR1 is SGDLS, CDR2 YYNGEE. Deletions cut 3 bases from V and 4 bases from J, with 21 bases between. There are 17 residues in the CDR3.

CDR3 region: CASSTYREETQYF. The CDR3 DNA reads as TGTGCCAGCAGCACCTACAGGGAAGAGACCCAGTACTTC. V and J are TRBV7-2 and TRBJ2-5; maybe TRBD1 (6 bases). V was shortened by 5 bases and J by 3 bases, with 10 bases between the two germline ends. The CDR3 runs 13 residues. Germline loops: CDR1 SGHTA, CDR2 FQGNSA.

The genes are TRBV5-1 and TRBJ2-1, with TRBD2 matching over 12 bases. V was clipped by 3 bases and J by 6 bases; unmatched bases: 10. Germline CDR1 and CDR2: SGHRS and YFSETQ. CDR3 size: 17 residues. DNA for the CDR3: TGCGCCAGCAGCTCTAGCGGGGGGGCCCCCCCGGGCAATGAGCAGTTCTTC. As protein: CASSSSGGAPPGNEQFF.

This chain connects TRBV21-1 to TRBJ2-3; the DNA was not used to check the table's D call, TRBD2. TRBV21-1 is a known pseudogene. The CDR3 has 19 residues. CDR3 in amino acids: CASSKEKRGETTSTDTQYF. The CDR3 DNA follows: TGTGCCAGCAGCAAAGAGAAGCGGGGGGAAACTACTAGCACAGATACGCAGTATTTT.

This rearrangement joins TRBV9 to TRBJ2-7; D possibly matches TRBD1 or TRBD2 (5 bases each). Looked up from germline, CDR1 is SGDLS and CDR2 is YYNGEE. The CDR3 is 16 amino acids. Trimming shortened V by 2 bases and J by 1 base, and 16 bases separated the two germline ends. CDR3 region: CASSVRETKTSYEQYF. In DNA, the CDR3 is TGTGCCAGCAGCGTCAGGGAGACCAAGACATCCTACGAGCAGTACTTC.

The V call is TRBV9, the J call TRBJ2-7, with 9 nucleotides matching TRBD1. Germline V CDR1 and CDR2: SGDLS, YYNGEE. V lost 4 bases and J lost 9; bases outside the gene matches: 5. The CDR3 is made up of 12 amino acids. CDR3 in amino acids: CASSWTGDGQYF. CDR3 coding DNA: TGTGCCAGCAGCTGGACAGGGGACGGGCAGTACTTC.

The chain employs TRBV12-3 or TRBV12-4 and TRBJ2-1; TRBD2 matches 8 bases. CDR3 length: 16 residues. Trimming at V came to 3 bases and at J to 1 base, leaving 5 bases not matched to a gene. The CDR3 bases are TGTGCCAGCAGTTTCCCGGGGGGGAGGTCCTACAATGAGCAGTTCTTC. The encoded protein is CASSFPGGRSYNEQFF.

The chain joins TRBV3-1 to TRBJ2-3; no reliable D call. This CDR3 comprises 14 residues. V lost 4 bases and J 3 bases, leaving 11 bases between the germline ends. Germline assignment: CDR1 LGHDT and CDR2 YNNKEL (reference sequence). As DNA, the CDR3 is TGTGCCAGCAGCCCGAGTGAAAGGACAGATACGCAGTATTTT. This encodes CASSPSERTDTQYF.

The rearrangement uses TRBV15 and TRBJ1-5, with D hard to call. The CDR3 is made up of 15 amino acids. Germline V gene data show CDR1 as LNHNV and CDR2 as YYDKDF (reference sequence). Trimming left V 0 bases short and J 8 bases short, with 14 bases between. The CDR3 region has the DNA TGTGCCACCAGCAGAGATTGGCCGGGCTCAGAGCCCCAGCATTTT. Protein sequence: CATSRDWPGSEPQHF.

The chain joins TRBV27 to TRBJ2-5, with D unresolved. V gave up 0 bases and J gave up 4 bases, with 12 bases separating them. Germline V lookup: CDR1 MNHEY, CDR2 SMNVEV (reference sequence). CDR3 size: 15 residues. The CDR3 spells CASSLSSLVRETQYF. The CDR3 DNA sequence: TGTGCCAGCAGTTTATCGTCGCTAGTAAGAGAGACCCAGTACTTC.